This T cell receptor (beta chain) was captured by sequencing in a study of OX40 agonist ivuxolimab in advanced cancers. The overall study: Prior checkpoint blockade (anti-PD-1, anti-PD-L1 or anti-CTLA-4) was permitted; 40% had it.

General study findings and limits: It was not determined which antigens were specifically recognized by the peripheral T cells that had undergone clonal expansion. Averaged across samples, CD8+ T cells carried more expanded clones than CD4+ did.

A word on this clone: Its specificity is unknown.

J lost 6 bases, V lost 0 bases, and 10 bases had no gene match. This CDR3 is built from 17 residues. Germline V lookup: CDR1 LGHNA, CDR2 YNFKEQ. Sequenced by immunoSEQ multiplex PCR; TCRdb stores in-frame clones only, minus some. Of 41,000 or so clones detected, around four fifths appear once; the ten largest clones hold roughly 40%. The specimen was CD4+ or CD8+ T cells sorted from blood, collected in a trial of the OX40 agonist ivuxolimab. The receptor was derived from an adult with an advanced solid tumor such as melanoma, head and neck, liver or kidney cancer. The chain combines TRBV4-2 with TRBJ2-3, with 9 bases identical to TRBD2. DNA for the CDR3: TGTGCCAGCAGCCAAGAGTTGGGCGGGGGGGCGGCGGATACGCAGTATTTT. This sequence encodes CASSQELGGGAADTQYF.